The next 21 T cell receptor beta chains were all read from a single sample in a study of OX40 agonist ivuxolimab in advanced cancers. Profiling relied on immunoSEQ multiplex PCR, and the TCRdb table lists in-frame clones only, not all of them. The data contain about 38,000 clones, approximately 92% of them singletons. The specimen was CD4+ or CD8+ T cells sorted from blood, collected in a trial of the OX40 agonist ivuxolimab. These TCRs come from an adult with an advanced solid tumor such as melanoma, head and neck, liver or kidney cancer.

This clone appeared a few times. This chain connects TRBV27 to TRBJ2-1; 8 positions match TRBD2. The CDR3 is 16 amino acids. Germline V CDR1 and CDR2: MNHEY, SMNVEV (reference sequence). V shed 5 bases, J shed 5 bases, and the junction held 11 bases outside the gene matches. This chain's CDR3 is CASSPPLGRGNNEQFF. In DNA form, the CDR3 reads TGTGCCAGCAGTCCTCCTCTCGGGAGGGGAAACAATGAGCAGTTCTTC.

The V and J genes are TRBV6-5 and TRBJ1-2, with D maybe TRBD1 (5 bases). Looked up from germline, CDR1 is MNHEY and CDR2 is SVGAGI. V lost 8 bases and J 2 bases, leaving 18 bases between the germline ends. This CDR3 has 15 residues. The CDR3 region has the DNA TGTGCCAGCGAATCAAGGGGCTTAGGAAACTATGGCTACACCTTC. It is translated as CASESRGLGNYGYTF.

J is TRBJ1-6 and V is TRBV4-1; D might be TRBD1 (6 bases). V dropped 1 base and J dropped 6 bases, with 7 bases sitting between them. The CDR3 is 14 residues long. Germline V lookup: CDR1 MGHRA, CDR2 YSYEKL. CDR3 residues: CASSQGQANSPLHF. The CDR3 DNA sequence: TGCGCCAGCAGCCAAGGACAGGCTAATTCACCCCTCCACTTT.

The chain couples TRBV30 to TRBJ1-2, with TRBD1 matching over 7 bases. The CDR3 covers 13 residues. Per germline, CDR1 GTSNPN and CDR2 SVGIG (reference sequence). The ends lost 4 bases at V and 8 bases at J; junction bases unmatched: 10. The CDR3 DNA reads TGTGCCTGGAAGCCTGAGGGGGCAAGGGGCTACACCTTC. Translated: CAWKPEGARGYTF.

This sequence joins TRBV27 and TRBJ2-1, with D hard to call. In germline, CDR1 is MNHEY, CDR2 SMNVEV (reference sequence). Trimming removed 5 bases at V and 1 base at J, with 12 bases between. The CDR3 contains 15 residues. The CDR3 sequence: CASSPEPVSYNEQFF. The CDR3 DNA is TGTGCCAGCAGTCCCGAGCCAGTATCCTACAATGAGCAGTTCTTC.

The chain joins TRBV9 to TRBJ2-1; 9 bases agree with TRBD2. CDR3 length: 15 residues. Losses at the gene ends were 6 bases for V and 9 bases for J; bases not matched to a gene: 13. The germline gives CDR1 SGDLS, CDR2 YYNGEE. The CDR3 DNA reads TGTGCCAGCAAGGAGCAGGCGGGAGGGGTGGGTGAGCAGTTCTTC. Its translation is CASKEQAGGVGEQFF.

The genes are TRBV2 and TRBJ2-3, with 7 bases fitting TRBD2. Germline V CDR1 and CDR2: SNHLY, FYNNEI. The CDR3 runs 16 residues. Germline trimming cut 11 bases from V and 0 bases from J; bases unmatched to any gene: 14. The CDR3 region has the DNA TGTGCCCGGGCGGGAGCGACAATGGGGAGCACAGATACGCAGTATTTT. Translated, it gives CARAGATMGSTDTQYF.

J is TRBJ2-1 and V is TRBV7-6, with 8 nucleotides matching TRBD2. CDR3 size: 15 residues. Unmatched junction bases numbered 11, after V lost 5 bases and J lost 8 bases. Germline V gene data show CDR1 as SGHVS and CDR2 as FNYEAQ. This CDR3 is CASSPAGTSLDEQFF. The CDR3 nucleotides read TGTGCCAGCAGCCCTGCCGGGACTAGTCTCGATGAGCAGTTCTTC.

The chain uses TRBV12-1 and TRBJ2-1; the tabulated D call, TRBD2, remains unverified against the DNA. TRBV12-1 is a known pseudogene. The CDR3 consists of 15 residues. The CDR3 reads CASSAASGNYNEQFF. DNA for the CDR3: TGTGCCAGCAGCGCCGCTAGCGGGAACTACAATGAGCAGTTCTTC.

The CDR3 here is CASSEDTGELFF. DNA for the CDR3: TGTGCCAGCAGTGAGGACACCGGGGAGCTGTTTTTT. The chain recombines TRBV2 with TRBJ2-2, with D uncertain. This CDR3 has 12 residues. With 3 bases removed from V and 3 bases from J, the gap between germline ends came to 2 bases. The germline V gene encodes CDR1 SNHLY and CDR2 FYNNEI.

This chain uses TRBV4-3 with TRBJ1-3, with TRBD1 as a possible D gene (5 bases). Germline V lookup: CDR1 LGHNA, CDR2 YSLEER. V was pared by 0 bases and J by 1 base, with 7 bases between. The CDR3 consists of 15 residues. The chain's CDR3 is CASSQDGGSGNTIYF. DNA for the CDR3: TGCGCCAGCAGCCAAGATGGGGGGTCTGGAAACACCATATATTTT.

This clone was picked up one time. This chain joins TRBV27 and TRBJ2-5; tentative D call: TRBD2 (5 bases). The V and J ends lost 5 bases and 2 bases respectively, with 9 bases between them. The CDR3 length is 13 residues. Looked up from germline, CDR1 is MNHEY and CDR2 is SMNVEV (reference sequence). CDR3 amino acids: CASSAGLQETQYF. The CDR3 nucleotides are TGTGCCAGCAGTGCGGGTTTACAAGAGACCCAGTACTTC.

The chain carries TRBV4-1 and TRBJ2-7; a possible D gene is TRBD1 (5 bases). Deletions cut 0 bases from V and 4 bases from J, with 13 bases between. The CDR3 extends over 15 amino acids. CDR1 is MGHRA and CDR2 is YSYEKL in the germline V gene. The CDR3 is CASSQDRGRVYEQYF. The DNA for the CDR3 is TGCGCCAGCAGCCAAGATAGGGGCAGGGTTTACGAGCAGTACTTC.

The V gene is TRBV6-4, the J gene TRBJ2-7; 11 bases line up with TRBD2. CDR1 MRHNA and CDR2 SNTAGT come from the germline V gene. The CDR3 has 15 residues. V was clipped by 9 bases and J by 3 bases; unmatched bases: 10. CDR3: CARSLLAGVSYEQYF. Here the CDR3 DNA reads TGTGCCAGATCCCTACTAGCGGGAGTAAGCTACGAGCAGTACTTC.

This clone came up once. This chain uses TRBV6-5 with TRBJ1-2; the D gene is possibly TRBD1 (6 bases). This CDR3 has 13 amino acids. The V and J ends lost 10 bases and 6 bases respectively, with 18 bases between them. Germline CDR1 reads MNHEY; CDR2 reads SVGAGI. CDR3 amino acids: CATGGATGDGYTF. CDR3 DNA sequence: TGTGCCACGGGGGGGGCGACTGGCGATGGCTACACCTTC.

For the CDR3, the DNA is TGTGCCAGCAGCCTTCGCGGAGAGACCCAGTACTTC. It yields the protein CASSLRGETQYF. The chain has TRBV11-2 and TRBJ2-5; D call uncertain. The CDR3 is made up of 12 amino acids. Germline assignment: CDR1 SGHAT and CDR2 FQNNGV. Deletions cut 5 bases from V and 4 bases from J, with 8 bases between.

The chain is built from TRBV9 and TRBJ1-2; D is possibly TRBD1 (5 bases). Germline CDR1 is SGDLS and CDR2 is YYNGEE. The CDR3 sequence is 16 residues long. Trimming stripped 3 bases from V and 2 bases from J, with 17 bases between. The CDR3 coding sequence is TGTGCCAGCAGCGCCTCGTACGGGGCAGGGAACTATGGCTACACCTTC. Residues: CASSASYGAGNYGYTF.

V gene TRBV28 combines with J gene TRBJ1-6; D might be TRBD1 (6 bases). Per germline, CDR1 MDHEN and CDR2 SYDVKM. V gave up 6 bases and J gave up 11 bases, with 17 bases separating them. This CDR3 has 14 amino acids. The CDR3 nucleotides read TGTGCCAGCAGCAACAGGGACATCCTGACACCCCTCCACTTT. Translating it yields CASSNRDILTPLHF. Supplemented by reference TRBV28 and TRBJ1-6, the full variable domain reads DVKVTQSSRYLVKRTGEKVFLECVQDMDHENMFWYRQDPGLGLRLIYFSYDVKMKEKGDIPEGYSVSREKKERFSLILESASTNQTSMYLCASSNRDILTPLHFGNGTRLTVT.

This clone was seen only once. The V and J genes are TRBV7-2 and TRBJ2-3; perhaps TRBD1 as D (5 bases). Germline CDR1 SGHTA, CDR2 FQGNSA. Trimming stripped 2 bases from V and 6 bases from J, with 9 bases between. CDR3 length equals 13 residues. The CDR3 DNA is TGTGCCAGCAGCTTAATAGGGGCCGATACGCAGTATTTT. The encoded protein is CASSLIGADTQYF.

The V gene is TRBV6-6, the J gene TRBJ1-1; possibly TRBD1 for D (5 bases). Germline V gives CDR1 MNHNY, CDR2 SVGAGI (reference sequence). The CDR3 covers 14 residues. V dropped 5 bases and J dropped 1 base, with 11 bases sitting between them. For the CDR3, the DNA is TGTGCCAGCAGTGGGGGACCGACGAACACTGAAGCTTTCTTT. It specifies CASSGGPTNTEAFF.

The V and J genes are TRBV9 and TRBJ1-1; D is unclear. The length of the CDR3 is 14 residues. CDR1 is SGDLS and CDR2 is YYNGEE in the germline V gene. Trimming removed 0 bases at V and 3 bases at J, with 9 bases between. The CDR3 bases are TGTGCCAGCAGCGTAGGAGGGAGCCACACTGAAGCTTTCTTT. Protein sequence: CASSVGGSHTEAFF.